A single sample is the source of the 5 T cell receptor beta chains below, sequenced in a study of identical twins. MiXCR was run by TCRdb on the 5' RACE reads, yielding one entry per CDR3 protein. The data show some 440,000 distinct CDR3 sequences, with less than 25% seen just once and 2.9% held by the top ten. These same data were also listed under a study on T cells expressing NK-cell markers.

Sequencing was performed on CD4+ T cells sorted from blood. All receptors derive from a woman under 30 in good health.

This clonotype turned up a few times. The genes are TRBV29-1 and TRBJ2-3; D is perhaps TRBD1 or TRBD2 (5 bases each). The CDR3 is 13 residues long. The V end was cut by 3 bases, the J end by 5 bases, with 12 bases between. Germline assignment: CDR1 SQVTM and CDR2 ANQGSEA. The CDR3 region is CSVDGDPLDTQYF. CDR3 nucleotides: TGCAGCGTTGATGGGGACCCACTAGATACGCAGTATTTT.

This clonotype appeared many times. The rearrangement uses TRBV5-1 and TRBJ2-7; TRBD2 aligns across 7 bases. This CDR3 is 16 amino acids long. Germline CDR1 is SGHRS and CDR2 is YFSETQ. Unmatched junction bases numbered 9, after V lost 1 base and J lost 2 bases. The CDR3, as DNA: TGCGCCAGCAGCTTGATTTCGGGACTACCCACCTACGAGCAGTACTTC. Protein sequence: CASSLISGLPTYEQYF.

This clonotype was detected only a few times. The genes are TRBV12-3 or TRBV12-4 and TRBJ1-6, with D tentatively TRBD1 (5 bases). The CDR3 loop spans 17 amino acids. Trimming removed 2 bases from V and 7 bases from J, with 18 bases in between. The CDR3 DNA sequence: TGTGCCAGCAGTTTATATTTCGGTGGGACGGAGAATTCACCCCTCCACTTT. Amino acid sequence: CASSLYFGGTENSPLHF.

This clonotype was picked up a small number of times. V is TRBV7-2 and J is TRBJ2-3; D unclear. CDR1 is SGHTA and CDR2 is FQGNSA in the germline V gene. V lost 0 bases to trimming and J lost 5 bases, with 6 bases between them. The CDR3 has 13 residues. As DNA, the CDR3 is TGTGCCAGCAGCTTAGCGCAAGGAGATACGCAGTATTTT. This codes for CASSLAQGDTQYF.

The chain uses TRBV4-1 and TRBJ1-1; a weak D match, TRBD1 (6 bases). CDR1 and CDR2 (germline): MGHRA, YSYEKL. The length of the CDR3 is 13 residues. V lost 4 bases and J lost 4, with 10 bases in between. The CDR3 is CASSRNRVTEAFF. The CDR3 DNA is TGCGCCAGCAGCCGCAACAGGGTCACTGAAGCTTTCTTT.